This T cell receptor beta chain was captured in a study of T-cell reconstitution after alpha-beta-depleted transplantation in children. General study findings and limits: The origin of alpha-beta T cells about two months after transplant was reportedly several hundred expanded graft clones. Newly generated T cells supplied most T-cell counts and diversity one year post-transplant. From surviving recipient T cells and thymic progenitors came the high day-60 TCRbeta diversity observed in some patients.

V shed 3 bases and J shed 2 bases, with 7 bases lying between them. The CDR3 has 12 residues. Germline V CDR1 and CDR2: DFQATT, SNEGSKA (reference sequence). Preparation of the TCRbeta library used unique molecular identifiers. A single record per CDR3 protein comes from TCRdb applying MiXCR to the PCR reads. This sample carries 300,000 to 350,000 distinct CDR3 sequences, 15% to 20% of them seen once, and the ten largest clones take roughly two fifths. This clonotype was seen at least ten times. What it recognizes is unknown. Sequences were derived from PBMCs, mostly from graft donor cells, sampled 360 days after TCRalphabeta/CD19-depleted stem cell transplant. The receptor comes from a male patient under 10 years old who had a stem cell transplant for acute lymphoblastic leukemia, so the T cells may come from the graft donor. This chain links TRBV20-1 with TRBJ2-5; D ambiguous. The DNA for the CDR3 is TGCAGTGCTAGCCAAGTTCAAGAGACCCAGTACTTC. Protein: CSASQVQETQYF.